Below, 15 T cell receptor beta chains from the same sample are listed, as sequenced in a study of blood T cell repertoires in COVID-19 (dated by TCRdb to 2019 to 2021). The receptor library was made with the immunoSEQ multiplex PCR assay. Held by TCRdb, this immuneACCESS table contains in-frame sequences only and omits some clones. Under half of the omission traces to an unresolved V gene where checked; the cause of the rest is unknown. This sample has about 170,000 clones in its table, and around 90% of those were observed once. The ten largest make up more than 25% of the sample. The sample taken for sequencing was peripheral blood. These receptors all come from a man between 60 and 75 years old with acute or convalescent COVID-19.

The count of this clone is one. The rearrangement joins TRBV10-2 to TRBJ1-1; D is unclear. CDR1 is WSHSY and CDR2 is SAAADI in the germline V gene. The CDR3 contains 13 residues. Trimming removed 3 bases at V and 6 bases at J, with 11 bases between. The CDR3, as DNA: TGCGCCAGCAGTGACGAGAACAGCCCTGAAGCTTTCTTT. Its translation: CASSDENSPEAFF.

CDR3 coding DNA: TGTGCCAGCAGCGCAACTAGCGGAGCCACAGATACGCAGTATTTT. Protein product: CASSATSGATDTQYF. This chain joins TRBV7-3 and TRBJ2-3; 8 bases are shared with TRBD2. CDR1 is SGHTA, CDR2 FQGTGA, per germline. Trimming cost V 5 bases and J 2 bases; bases outside gene matches: 6. This CDR3 has 15 residues.

The CDR3: CAWKAGPHYNSPLHF. In DNA form, the CDR3 reads TGTGCCTGGAAGGCAGGGCCTCACTATAATTCACCCCTCCACTTT. The chain carries TRBV30 and TRBJ1-6, with a possible D match to TRBD1 (5 bases). V was trimmed by 4 bases and J by 3 bases, leaving 13 bases between them. The CDR3 is made up of 15 amino acids. Germline CDR1 and CDR2: GTSNPN and SVGIG (reference sequence).

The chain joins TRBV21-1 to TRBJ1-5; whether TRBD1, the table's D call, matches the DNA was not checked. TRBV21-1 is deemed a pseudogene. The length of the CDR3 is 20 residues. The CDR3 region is CASILGQGAPGDVSNQPQHF. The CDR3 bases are TGTGCCAGCATCCTTGGACAGGGCGCCCCAGGGGATGTTAGCAATCAGCCCCAGCATTTT.

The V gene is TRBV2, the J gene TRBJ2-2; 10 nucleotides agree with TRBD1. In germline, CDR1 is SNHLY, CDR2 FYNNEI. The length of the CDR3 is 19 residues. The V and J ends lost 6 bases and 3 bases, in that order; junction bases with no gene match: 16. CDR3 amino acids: CASRPTPRQGARDTGELFF. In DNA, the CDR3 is TGTGCCAGCAGACCTACACCCAGACAGGGGGCGCGAGACACCGGGGAGCTGTTTTTT.

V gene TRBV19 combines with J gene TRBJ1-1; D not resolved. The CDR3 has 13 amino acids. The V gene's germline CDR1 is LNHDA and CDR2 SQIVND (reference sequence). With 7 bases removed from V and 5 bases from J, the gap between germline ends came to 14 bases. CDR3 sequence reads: CASKVLGGTEAFF. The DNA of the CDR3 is TGTGCCAGTAAGGTTCTTGGAGGGACTGAAGCTTTCTTT.

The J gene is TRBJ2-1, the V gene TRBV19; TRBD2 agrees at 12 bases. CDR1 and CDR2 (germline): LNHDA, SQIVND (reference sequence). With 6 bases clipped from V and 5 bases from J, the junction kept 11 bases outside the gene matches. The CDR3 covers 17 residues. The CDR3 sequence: CASSQRASGGVNNEQFF. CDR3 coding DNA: TGTGCCAGTAGCCAAAGGGCTAGCGGGGGGGTAAACAATGAGCAGTTCTTC.

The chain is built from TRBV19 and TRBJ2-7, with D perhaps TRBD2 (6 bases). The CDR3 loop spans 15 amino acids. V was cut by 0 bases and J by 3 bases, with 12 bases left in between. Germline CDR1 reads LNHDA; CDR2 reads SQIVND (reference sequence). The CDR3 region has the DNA TGTGCCAGTAGTATAGACTCCGGGAGTCTCTACGAGCAGTACTTC. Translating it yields CASSIDSGSLYEQYF.

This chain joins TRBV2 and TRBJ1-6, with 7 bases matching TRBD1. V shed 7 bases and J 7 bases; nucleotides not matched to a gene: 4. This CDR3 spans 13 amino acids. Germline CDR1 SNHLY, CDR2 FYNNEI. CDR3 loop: CASNDRENSPLHF. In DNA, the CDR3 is TGTGCCAGCAACGACAGGGAGAATTCACCCCTCCACTTT.

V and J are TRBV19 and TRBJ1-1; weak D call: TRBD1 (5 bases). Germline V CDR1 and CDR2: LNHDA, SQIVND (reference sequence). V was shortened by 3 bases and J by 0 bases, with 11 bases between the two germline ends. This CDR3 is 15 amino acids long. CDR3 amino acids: CASSISGPLNTEAFF. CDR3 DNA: TGTGCCAGTAGTATTTCAGGGCCCCTGAACACTGAAGCTTTCTTT. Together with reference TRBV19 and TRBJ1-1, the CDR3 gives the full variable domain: DGGITQSPKYLFRKEGQNVTLSCEQNLNHDAMYWYRQDPGQGLRLIYYSQIVNDFQKGDIAEGYSVSREKKESFPLTVTSAQKNPTAFYLCASSISGPLNTEAFFGQGTRLTVV.

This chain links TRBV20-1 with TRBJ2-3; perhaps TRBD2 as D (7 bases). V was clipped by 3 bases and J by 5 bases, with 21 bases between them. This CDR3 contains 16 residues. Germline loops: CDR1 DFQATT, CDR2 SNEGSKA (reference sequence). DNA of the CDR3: TGCAGTGCTAGTAGGGGGACTAACCTGGATGTAGATACGCAGTATTTT. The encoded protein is CSASRGTNLDVDTQYF.

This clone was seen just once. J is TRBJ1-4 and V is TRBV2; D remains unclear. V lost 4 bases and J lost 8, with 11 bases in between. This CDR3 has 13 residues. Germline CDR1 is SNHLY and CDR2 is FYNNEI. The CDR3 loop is CASSGAYPEKLFF. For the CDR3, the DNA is TGTGCCAGCAGTGGGGCGTACCCCGAAAAACTGTTTTTT.

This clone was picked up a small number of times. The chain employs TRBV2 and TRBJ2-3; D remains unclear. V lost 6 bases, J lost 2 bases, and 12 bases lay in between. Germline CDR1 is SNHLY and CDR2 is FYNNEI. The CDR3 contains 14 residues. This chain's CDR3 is CASRVRVSTDTQYF. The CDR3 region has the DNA TGTGCCAGCAGGGTCCGAGTATCCACAGATACGCAGTATTTT.

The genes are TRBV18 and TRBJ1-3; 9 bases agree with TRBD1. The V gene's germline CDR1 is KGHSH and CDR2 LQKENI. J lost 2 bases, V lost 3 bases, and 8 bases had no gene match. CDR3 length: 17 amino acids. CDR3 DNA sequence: TGTGCCAGCTCACCGGGACAGGGAGAGTATCCTGGAAACACCATATATTTT. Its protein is CASSPGQGEYPGNTIYF.

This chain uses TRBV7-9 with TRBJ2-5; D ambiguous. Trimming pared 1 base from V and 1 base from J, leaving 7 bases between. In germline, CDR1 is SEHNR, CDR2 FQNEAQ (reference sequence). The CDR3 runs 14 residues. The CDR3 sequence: CASSLVLSQETQYF. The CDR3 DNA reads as TGTGCCAGCAGCTTAGTTCTCAGCCAAGAGACCCAGTACTTC.